The 2 T cell receptor beta chains below all came from one sample that was sequenced in a study of CD4 T cells in relation to SARS-CoV-2 and coronaviruses. Antigens for these TCRs are unknown. Sequenced by immunoSEQ multiplex PCR; TCRdb stores in-frame clones only, minus some. The table shows about 29,000 clones, with about three quarters occurring only once. The unexposed donors gave CD4+ T cells in about 2011-2018, prior to COVID-19. CD4+ T cells were isolated from the cells after more than nine days of culture. Sample: CD4+ T cells from PBMCs, cultured in vitro. All receptors derive from a human donor in good health.

The chain carries TRBV7-2 and TRBJ2-6; D is possibly TRBD2 (6 bases). This CDR3 spans 15 amino acids. V lost 5 bases and J lost 0, with 8 bases in between. Germline assignment: CDR1 SGHTA and CDR2 FQGNSA. The CDR3 DNA reads as TGTGCCAGCAGCAGGGACTCCTCTGGGGCCAACGTCCTGACTTTC. Its translation is CASSRDSSGANVLTF.

The chain joins TRBV6-1 to TRBJ1-3, with unresolved D. CDR1 is MNHNS and CDR2 is SASEGT in the germline V gene. The CDR3 consists of 16 residues. V was pared by 1 base and J by 1 base, with 11 bases between. This CDR3 reads CASSEGDIYSGNTIYF. CDR3 sequence (DNA): TGTGCCAGCAGTGAAGGGGATATTTATTCTGGAAACACCATATATTTT.